These T cell receptor beta chains were read from a single sample in a study of somatic mutations in cytotoxic T cells in rheumatoid arthritis. Repertoires were generated with immunoSEQ multiplex PCR, while TCRdb's copy carries only in-frame clones and drops some. The table has approximately 5,800 clones, 82% seen once; the top ten hold approximately 4.6%. Sequencing used CD8+ T cells sorted from blood. These receptors all stem from an adult with rheumatoid arthritis. CDR3s include the opening cysteine and the closing phenylalanine or tryptophan. The D gene is left open where the match is weak. A row's size may be missing; if present it is once, few, many or a size class.

>NA|13|TRBV4-3|TRBJ2-1|NA
CASSQDIGNEQFF
TGCGCCAGCAGCCAAGATATAGGGAATGAGCAGTTCTTC
>NA|14|TRBV28|TRBJ2-7|NA
CASTPGDLVYEQYF
TGTGCCAGCACACCAGGAGATTTGGTATACGAGCAGTACTTC
>TRBD2|19|TRBV19|TRBJ2-3|NA
CASSIKLAGGFSSTDTQYF
TGTGCCAGTAGTATAAAACTAGCGGGAGGATTTTCCAGCACAGATACGCAGTATTTT
>NA|13|TRBV10-1|TRBJ1-2|NA
CASSESRVDGYTF
TGCGCCAGCAGTGAGTCGCGTGTGGATGGCTACACCTTC
>NA|12|TRBV30|TRBJ2-7|once
CAWSSGGYEQYF
TGTGCCTGGAGTTCCGGAGGGTACGAGCAGTACTTC
>NA|14|TRBV30|TRBJ1-6|once
CAWSVSGFRSPLHF
TGTGCCTGGAGTGTAAGCGGGTTTCGGTCACCCCTCCACTTT
>NA|12|TRBV27|TRBJ1-2|NA
CASRQASGGYTF
TGTGCCAGCAGGCAGGCCTCGGGAGGCTACACCTTC
>TRBD1|14|TRBV7-9|TRBJ2-7|NA
CASSLVQGAHEQYF
TGTGCCAGCAGCTTAGTCCAGGGGGCCCACGAGCAGTACTTC
>NA|14|TRBV6-1|TRBJ2-1|once
CASSELGLHNEQFF
TGTGCCAGCAGTGAATTGGGACTTCACAATGAGCAGTTCTTC
>NA|14|TRBV28|TRBJ2-3|NA
CASSLDSYTDTQYF
TGTGCCAGCAGTTTGGACAGCTACACAGATACGCAGTATTTT
>TRBD2|17|TRBV9|TRBJ2-2|NA
CASSVAGAGLAGGELFF
TGTGCCAGCAGCGTAGCGGGGGCGGGACTAGCCGGCGGGGAGCTGTTTTTT
>NA|19|TRBV7-9|TRBJ2-6|NA
CASSLPGGGRVSGANVLTF
TGTGCCAGCAGCTTGCCAGGGGGGGGACGGGTCTCTGGGGCCAACGTCCTGACTTTC
>TRBD1|18|TRBV7-9|TRBJ2-7|few
CASSFTGTGEIISYEQYF
TGTGCCAGCAGCTTTACTGGGACAGGGGAAATAATATCCTACGAGCAGTACTTC
>TRBD1|14|TRBV30|TRBJ2-7|few
CAWTTGTVGYEQYF
TGTGCCTGGACAACCGGGACAGTGGGCTACGAGCAGTACTTC
>TRBD1|15|TRBV4-2|TRBJ2-1|NA
CASRLTGTGSNEQFF
TGTGCCAGCAGACTTACCGGGACAGGGTCGAATGAGCAGTTCTTC
>NA|14|TRBV9|TRBJ2-3|NA
CASSVAAGADTQYF
TGTGCCAGCAGCGTAGCTGCAGGGGCAGATACGCAGTATTTT
>NA|14|TRBV10-3|TRBJ2-7|NA
CAIRGTDKMGEQYF
TGTGCCATCAGGGGGACGGACAAAATGGGCGAGCAGTACTTC
>TRBD2|16|TRBV27|TRBJ2-1|NA
CASSSTGLAADNEQFF
TGTGCCAGCAGTTCCACCGGACTAGCGGCCGACAATGAGCAGTTCTTC
>NA|17|TRBV19|TRBJ2-7|NA
CASSGNAGASFSYEQYF
TGTGCCAGTAGCGGGAATGCCGGGGCTTCATTCTCCTACGAGCAGTACTTC
>TRBD2|14|TRBV6-4|TRBJ2-3|NA
CASSELAGADTQYF
TGTGCCAGCAGTGAACTAGCGGGAGCAGATACGCAGTATTTT
>NA|12|TRBV5-4|TRBJ2-1|NA
CASSLSSREQFF
TGTGCCAGCAGCTTATCTAGCCGTGAGCAGTTCTTC
>NA|13|TRBV7-6|TRBJ2-7|NA
CASSPGISYEQYF
TGTGCCAGCAGCCCCGGGATCTCCTACGAGCAGTACTTC
>TRBD1|18|TRBV7-8|TRBJ2-7|NA
CASSPRRRDSDNRYEQYF
TGTGCCAGCAGTCCGCGGAGACGGGACAGTGATAATCGCTACGAGCAGTACTTC
>TRBD1|19|TRBV12-5|TRBJ1-2|NA
CASGPGGQGGDSSPYGYTF
TGTGCTAGTGGTCCGGGGGGACAGGGGGGGGATTCGTCTCCCTATGGCTACACCTTC
>NA|16|TRBV7-9|TRBJ2-5|NA
CASSAPRAGERETQYF
TGTGCCAGCAGCGCCCCTAGGGCAGGGGAACGAGAGACCCAGTACTTC
>NA|18|TRBV11-2|TRBJ2-5|NA
CASSLVLGGRVDWETQYF
TGTGCCAGCAGCTTAGTCTTGGGTGGCCGGGTGGATTGGGAGACCCAGTACTTC
>TRBD2|15|TRBV5-5|TRBJ2-1|NA
CASSFLAGAYNEQFF
TGTGCCAGCAGCTTCCTAGCGGGAGCCTACAATGAGCAGTTCTTC
>NA|13|TRBV10-1|TRBJ1-2|NA
CASSETGGHGYTF
TGCGCCAGCAGTGAGACGGGGGGCCATGGCTACACCTTC
>NA|16|TRBV10-2|TRBJ1-2|NA
CASSESGAAVSYGYTF
TGCGCCAGCAGTGAGTCGGGGGCGGCCGTTTCATATGGCTACACCTTC
>TRBD1|15|TRBV28|TRBJ2-7|NA
CASSSPGQGQVEQYF
TGTGCCAGCAGTTCACCGGGACAGGGCCAGGTCGAGCAGTACTTC
>TRBD2|16|TRBV27|TRBJ2-3|NA
CASSLSRAGGQDTQYF
TGTGCCAGCAGTTTATCGAGGGCGGGAGGGCAGGATACGCAGTATTTT
>NA|13|TRBV6-4|TRBJ2-1|NA
CASSDQPEGKQFF
TGTGCCAGCAGTGACCAGCCCGAGGGCAAGCAGTTCTTC
>NA|13|TRBV6-4|TRBJ2-1|once
CASSGRAGSEQFF
TGTGCCAGCAGTGGTCGGGCGGGGAGTGAGCAGTTCTTC
>TRBD1|15|TRBV6-1|TRBJ2-5|NA
CASSARQGAGETQYF
TGTGCCAGCAGTGCCCGACAGGGGGCTGGAGAGACCCAGTACTTC
>TRBD2|16|TRBV6-1|TRBJ2-2|NA
CASSGTSGREFGELFF
TGTGCCAGCAGTGGTACTAGCGGGAGGGAGTTCGGGGAGCTGTTTTTT